This TCR beta chain is from a study of blood T cell repertoires in COVID-19. Study-wide background: Acute and convalescent COVID-19 samples came from the United States, Italy and Spain.

This clone was observed once. Methods used by the authors: Scientists estimated how many nucleated cells there were by amplifying reference gene primers. This table comes from immunoSEQ multiplex PCR, and its TCRdb copy is limited to in-frame clones, with some not included. The DNA was the basis for D and trimming; V, J and clone size are from that table. The sample carries about 98,000 clones, roughly 80% recorded once. Germline V gene sequence: CDR1 ENHRY, CDR2 SYGVKD. CDR3 length: 13 amino acids. V lost 2 bases and J 0 bases, leaving 4 bases between the germline ends. V and J are TRBV10-3 and TRBJ1-2; no reliable D call. Sequencing used peripheral blood. The origin of this receptor is a woman at least 80 years old with acute or convalescent COVID-19. The CDR3 region has the DNA TGTGCCATCAGTGAGGTCACTAACTATGGCTACACCTTC. This codes for CAISEVTNYGYTF.